This entry is about one T cell receptor beta chain. Antigen unknown. In the original analysis: Junction-only sequences without quality scores were provided by ImmunoSEQ, so filtering was different. Using immunoSEQ multiplex PCR, the repertoire was profiled, and TCRdb retains in-frame clones only, with some absent. V, J and clone size are taken as reported in that table, and D and trimming were inferred from the DNA itself. The repertoire includes about 2 million clones, roughly 94% of them detected once, and 0.85% to 1.2% sits in the top ten. Germline V CDR1 and CDR2: PRHDT, FYEKMQ (reference sequence). The CDR3 loop spans 14 amino acids. J lost 9 bases, V lost 3 bases, and 5 bases had no gene match. Naive CD8 cells comprised CD45RO-negative, CCR7-positively selected cells, excluding terminally differentiated effector memory CD45RA+ cells. The sample belongs to a study of shared clonotypes between healthy human individuals. The overall study: Ranging from 18 to 49 in age, donors were a couple of women and a few men. The plates for each donor numbered three CD4 naive, three CD4 memory, two CD8 naive and one CD8 memory.

General study results and limits: Non-shared clonotypes were found to have lower generation probabilities than the clonotypes that were shared by all four of the sorted-subset donors.

The receptor was derived from a man in his late teens or twenties in good health. The chain couples TRBV13 to TRBJ2-1; TRBD1 matches at 10 bases. The sequenced sample was naive CD8+ T cells sorted from blood. In DNA form, the CDR3 reads TGTGCCAGCAGCTTTGGACAGGGGGACGTTGAGCAGTTCTTC. This sequence encodes CASSFGQGDVEQFF. Based on the CDR3 plus reference TRBV13 and TRBJ2-1, the full variable domain is AAGVIQSPRHLIKEKRETATLKCYPIPRHDTVYWYQQGPGQDPQFLISFYEKMQSDKGSIPDRFSAQQFSDYHSELNMSSLELGDSALYFCASSFGQGDVEQFFGPGTRLTVL.